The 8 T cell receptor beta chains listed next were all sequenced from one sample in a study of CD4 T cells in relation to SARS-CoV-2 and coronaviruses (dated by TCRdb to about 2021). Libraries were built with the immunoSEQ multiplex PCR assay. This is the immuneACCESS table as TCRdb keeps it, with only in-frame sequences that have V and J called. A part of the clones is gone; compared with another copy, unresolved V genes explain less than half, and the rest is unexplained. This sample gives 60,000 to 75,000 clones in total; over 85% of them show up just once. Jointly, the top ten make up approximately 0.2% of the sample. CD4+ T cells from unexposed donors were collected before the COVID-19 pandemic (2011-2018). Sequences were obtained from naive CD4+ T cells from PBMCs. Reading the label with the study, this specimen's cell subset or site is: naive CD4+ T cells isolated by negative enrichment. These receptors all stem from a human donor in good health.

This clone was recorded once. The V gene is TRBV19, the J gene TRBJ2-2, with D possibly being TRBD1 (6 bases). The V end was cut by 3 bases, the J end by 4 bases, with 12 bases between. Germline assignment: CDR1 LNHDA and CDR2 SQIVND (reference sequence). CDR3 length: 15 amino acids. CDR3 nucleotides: TGTGCCAGTAGTATTGTGACAGGAGTCACCGGGGAGCTGTTTTTT. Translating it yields CASSIVTGVTGELFF.

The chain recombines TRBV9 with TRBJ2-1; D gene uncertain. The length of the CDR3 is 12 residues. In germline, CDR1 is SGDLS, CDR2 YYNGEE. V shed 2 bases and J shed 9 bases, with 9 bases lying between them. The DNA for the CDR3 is TGTGCCAGCAGCGTGGGCCTGGGTGAGCAGTTCTTC. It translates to CASSVGLGEQFF.

The chain's CDR3 is CSVQRRAGTDNTGELFF. The CDR3 bases are TGCAGCGTTCAGCGACGAGCCGGGACAGACAACACCGGGGAGCTGTTTTTT. The chain links TRBV29-1 to TRBJ2-2; 7 bases are shared with TRBD1. The V segment lost 5 bases and the J segment 2 bases; nucleotides outside the gene matches: 14. CDR3 size: 17 residues. CDR1 and CDR2 from the germline V gene are SQVTM and ANQGSEA.

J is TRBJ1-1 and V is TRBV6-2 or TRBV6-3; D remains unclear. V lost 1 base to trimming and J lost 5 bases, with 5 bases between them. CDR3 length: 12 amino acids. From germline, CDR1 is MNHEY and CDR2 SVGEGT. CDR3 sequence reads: CASSYWRTEAFF. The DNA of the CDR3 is TGTGCCAGCAGTTACTGGCGAACTGAAGCTTTCTTT.

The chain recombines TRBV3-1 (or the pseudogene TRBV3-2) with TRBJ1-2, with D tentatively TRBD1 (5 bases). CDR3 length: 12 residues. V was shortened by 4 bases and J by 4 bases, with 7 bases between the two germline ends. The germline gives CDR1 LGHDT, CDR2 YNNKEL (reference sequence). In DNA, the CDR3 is TGTGCCAGCAGCCCAGGGTTCTATGGCTACACCTTC. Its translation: CASSPGFYGYTF.

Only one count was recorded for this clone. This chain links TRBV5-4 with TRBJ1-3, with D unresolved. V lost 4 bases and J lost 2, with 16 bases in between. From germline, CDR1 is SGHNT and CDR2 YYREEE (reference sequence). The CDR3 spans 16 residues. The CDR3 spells CASSDRLEDPGNTIYF. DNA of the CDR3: TGTGCCAGCAGCGATAGGTTAGAGGACCCTGGAAACACCATATATTTT.

Here the CDR3 reads CASSSQGNQPQHF. The CDR3 bases are TGTGCCAGCAGTTCCCAGGGCAATCAGCCCCAGCATTTT. The chain has TRBV28 and TRBJ1-5; D gene unclear. The ends were cut back, 4 bases at V and 2 bases at J, with 6 bases in the middle. CDR3 length: 13 residues. Germline V gene sequence: CDR1 MDHEN, CDR2 SYDVKM.

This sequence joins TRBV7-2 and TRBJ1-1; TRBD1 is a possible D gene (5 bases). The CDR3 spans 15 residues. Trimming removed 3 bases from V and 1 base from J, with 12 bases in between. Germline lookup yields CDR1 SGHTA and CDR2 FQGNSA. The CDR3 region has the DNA TGTGCCAGCAGCTTCCTAGGGGCGGGGAACACTGAAGCTTTCTTT. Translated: CASSFLGAGNTEAFF.